The 5 T cell receptor beta chains given below trace back to one sample, sequenced in a study of shared clonotypes between healthy human individuals. Naive CD8 cells lacked CD45RO, underwent positive selection for CCR7 and left out terminally differentiated effector memory CD45RA+ cells. Some clones are missing from TCRdb's copy, which holds only in-frame ones; the method was immunoSEQ multiplex PCR. Of more than 2 million clones in the sample, around 93% were seen once. Sequencing was performed on naive CD8+ T cells from PBMCs. The source of these receptors is a man younger than 35 in good health. Some clones in this sample may be carry-over from other donors' samples.

The chain links TRBV28 to TRBJ2-7; TRBD1 aligns across 10 bases. Trimming at V came to 7 bases and at J to 3 bases, leaving 9 bases not matched to a gene. This CDR3 is 15 amino acids long. Germline V gives CDR1 MDHEN, CDR2 SYDVKM. CDR3 DNA: TGTGCCAGCACCAGGGGACAGGGGATATTCTACGAGCAGTACTTC. Translation gives CASTRGQGIFYEQYF.

The chain employs TRBV4-3 and TRBJ1-1; D perhaps matches TRBD1 (5 bases). CDR3 length: 17 amino acids. V was trimmed by 3 bases and J by 4 bases, leaving 21 bases between them. Germline CDR1 reads LGHNA; CDR2 reads YSLEER. The CDR3 DNA is TGCGCCAGCAGCCAGTTCGTAATTGGGGGAGTTGGCACTGAAGCTTTCTTT. It specifies CASSQFVIGGVGTEAFF.

This chain uses TRBV5-5 with TRBJ1-2, with unresolved D. CDR1 SGHKS and CDR2 YYEKEE come from the germline V gene (reference sequence). The length of the CDR3 is 12 residues. V lost 2 bases, J lost 7 bases, and 9 bases lay in between. The DNA of the CDR3 is TGTGCCAGCAGCTTCGTGACCTCTGGCTACACCTTC. Protein: CASSFVTSGYTF.

The CDR3 sequence: CASSPRTRNNEQFF. The CDR3, as DNA: TGTGCCAGCTCACCACGGACTCGAAACAATGAGCAGTTCTTC. The chain combines TRBV18 with TRBJ2-1; D is perhaps TRBD2 (5 bases). The CDR3 covers 14 residues. The V end was cut by 1 base, the J end by 5 bases, with 9 bases between. Germline CDR1 and CDR2: KGHSH and LQKENI.

The rearrangement uses TRBV28 and TRBJ2-3; D may be TRBD1 (6 bases). There are 17 residues in the CDR3. CDR1 and CDR2 from the germline V gene are MDHEN and SYDVKM. V was trimmed by 3 bases and J by 0 bases, leaving 16 bases between them. CDR3 protein: CASSFVPTGFSTDTQYF. CDR3 nucleotides: TGTGCCAGCAGTTTCGTCCCAACAGGGTTTAGCACAGATACGCAGTATTTT.